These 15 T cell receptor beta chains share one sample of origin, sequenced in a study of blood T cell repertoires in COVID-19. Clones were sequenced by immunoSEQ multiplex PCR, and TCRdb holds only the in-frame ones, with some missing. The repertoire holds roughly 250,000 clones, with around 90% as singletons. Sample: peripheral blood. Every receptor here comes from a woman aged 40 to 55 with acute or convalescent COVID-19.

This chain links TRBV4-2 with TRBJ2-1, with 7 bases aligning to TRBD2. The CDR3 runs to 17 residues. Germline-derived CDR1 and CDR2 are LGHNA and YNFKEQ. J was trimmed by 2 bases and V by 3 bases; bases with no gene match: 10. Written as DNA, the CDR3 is TGTGCCAGCAGCCATTATGGGGGGGGTTTAGCCTACAATGAGCAGTTCTTC. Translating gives CASSHYGGGLAYNEQFF.

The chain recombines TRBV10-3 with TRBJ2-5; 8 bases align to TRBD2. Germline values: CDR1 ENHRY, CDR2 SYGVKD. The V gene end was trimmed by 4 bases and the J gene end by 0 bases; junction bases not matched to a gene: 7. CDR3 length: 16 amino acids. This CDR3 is CAISGVAGGYQETQYF. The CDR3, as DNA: TGTGCCATCAGTGGCGTTGCGGGGGGATACCAAGAGACCCAGTACTTC.

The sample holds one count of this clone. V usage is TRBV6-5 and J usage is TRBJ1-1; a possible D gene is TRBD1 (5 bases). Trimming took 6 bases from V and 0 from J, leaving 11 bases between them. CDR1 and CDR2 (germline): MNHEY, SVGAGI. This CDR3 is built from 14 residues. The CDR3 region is CASRSGTVNTEAFF. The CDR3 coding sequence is TGTGCCAGCAGGAGCGGGACGGTGAACACTGAAGCTTTCTTT.

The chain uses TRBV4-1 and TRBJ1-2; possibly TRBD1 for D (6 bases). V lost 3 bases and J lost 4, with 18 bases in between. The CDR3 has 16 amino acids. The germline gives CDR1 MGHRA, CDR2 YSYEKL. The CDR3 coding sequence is TGCGCCAGCAGCCATCCCCAGGTCTCAGGGGCCTATGGCTACACCTTC. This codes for CASSHPQVSGAYGYTF.

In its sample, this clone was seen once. In DNA, the CDR3 is TGTGCCAGCAGCCCCATAGCGGGCGCCCTCAAGAGACCCCAGTACTTC. Protein sequence: CASSPIAGALKRPQYF. The rearrangement uses TRBV3-1 (or the pseudogene TRBV3-2) and TRBJ2-5; 7 nucleotides agree with TRBD2. J was trimmed by 9 bases and V by 4 bases; bases with no gene match: 17. Germline CDR1 reads LGHDT; CDR2 reads YNNKEL (reference sequence). The CDR3 runs to 16 residues.

DNA of the CDR3: TGTGCCAGCAGTCCCAGACCCCACACAGGGGAGAGTGAAAAACTGTTTTTT. Its protein product is CASSPRPHTGESEKLFF. The rearrangement joins TRBV25-1 to TRBJ1-4; 7 bases are shared with TRBD1. The V gene end was trimmed by 5 bases and the J gene end by 7 bases; junction bases not matched to a gene: 16. CDR3 length: 17 residues. Germline values: CDR1 MGHDK, CDR2 SYGVNS.

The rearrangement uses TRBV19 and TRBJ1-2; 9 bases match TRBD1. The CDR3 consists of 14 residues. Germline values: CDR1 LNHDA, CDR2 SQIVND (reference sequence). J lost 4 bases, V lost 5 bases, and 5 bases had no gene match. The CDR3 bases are TGTGCCAGTAGTCCTGGACAGGGGAGCTATGGCTACACCTTC. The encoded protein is CASSPGQGSYGYTF.

CDR3 residues: CASKNGGAAYEQYV. CDR3 bases: TGTGCCAGCAAAAACGGGGGGGCCGCCTACGAGCAGTACGTC. The chain is built from TRBV28 and TRBJ2-7, with TRBD2 identical over 8 bases. The ends lost 7 bases at V and 2 bases at J; junction bases unmatched: 7. This CDR3 region has 14 residues. From germline, CDR1 is MDHEN and CDR2 SYDVKM.

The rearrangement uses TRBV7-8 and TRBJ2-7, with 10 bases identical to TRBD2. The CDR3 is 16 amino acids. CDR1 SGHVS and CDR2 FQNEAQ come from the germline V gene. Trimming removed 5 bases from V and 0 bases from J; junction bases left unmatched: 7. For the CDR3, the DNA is TGTGCCAGCAGCCCGAAAGTAGCGGGGGGCTCCTACGAGCAGTACGTC. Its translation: CASSPKVAGGSYEQYV.

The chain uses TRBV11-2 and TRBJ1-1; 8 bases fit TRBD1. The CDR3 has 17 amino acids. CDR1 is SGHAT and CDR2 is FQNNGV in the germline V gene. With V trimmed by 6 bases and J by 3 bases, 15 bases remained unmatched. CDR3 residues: CASRPSYGTGGDTEAFF. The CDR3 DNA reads TGTGCCAGCAGGCCGAGTTACGGCACAGGGGGTGACACTGAAGCTTTCTTT.

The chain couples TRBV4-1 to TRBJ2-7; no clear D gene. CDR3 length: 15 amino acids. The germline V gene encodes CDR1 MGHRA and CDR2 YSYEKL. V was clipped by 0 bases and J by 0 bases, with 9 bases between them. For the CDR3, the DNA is TGCGCCAGCAGCCAAGACGCAGGAATCTCCTACGAGCAGTACGTC. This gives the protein CASSQDAGISYEQYV.

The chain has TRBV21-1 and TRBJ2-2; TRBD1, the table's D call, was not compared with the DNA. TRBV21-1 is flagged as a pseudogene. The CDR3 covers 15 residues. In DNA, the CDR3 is TGTGCCAGCAGCAAAGCGACAGTGGGAACCGGGGAGCTGTTTTTT. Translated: CASSKATVGTGELFF.

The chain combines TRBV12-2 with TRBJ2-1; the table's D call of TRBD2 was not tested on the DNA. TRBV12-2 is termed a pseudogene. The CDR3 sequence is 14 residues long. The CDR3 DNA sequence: TGTGCAAGTCGCTTACTAGCGGGGTTAAATGAGCAGTTCTTC. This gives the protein CASRLLAGLNEQFF.

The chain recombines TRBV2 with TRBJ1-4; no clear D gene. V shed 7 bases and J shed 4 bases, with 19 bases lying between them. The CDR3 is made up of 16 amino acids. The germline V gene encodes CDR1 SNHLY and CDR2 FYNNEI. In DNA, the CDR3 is TGTGCCAGCATTCTTACTAAGGCGGCGTATAATGAAAAACTGTTTTTT. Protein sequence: CASILTKAAYNEKLFF.

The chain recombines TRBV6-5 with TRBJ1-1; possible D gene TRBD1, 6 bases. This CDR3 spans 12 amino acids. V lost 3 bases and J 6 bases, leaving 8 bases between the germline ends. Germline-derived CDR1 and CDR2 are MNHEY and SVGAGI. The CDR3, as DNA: TGTGCCAGCAGTTATGGGGGCCCTGAAGCTTTCTTT. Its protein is CASSYGGPEAFF.